These T cell receptor beta chains were read from a single sample in a study of cytomegalovirus exposure and HLA in healthy donors. Clones were sequenced by immunoSEQ multiplex PCR, and TCRdb holds only the in-frame ones, with some missing. The data contain about 130,000 clones, around 82% of them singletons. The sample comprised PBMCs. The receptor source for this set is a boy aged 5-17 years in good health and CMV-seronegative. The CDR3 runs from the conserved cysteine through the conserved F or W. The D gene is left open where the match is weak. Clone size appears in some rows only: once, few, many, or a class for an expanded clone.

j_gene: TRBJ2-7; abundance: .; d_gene: .; v_gene: TRBV9; CDR3nt: TGTGCCAGCAGCGTAATAGTTTCCTACGAGCAGTACTTC; CDR3aa: CASSVIVSYEQYF
j_gene: TRBJ2-5; abundance: .; d_gene: .; v_gene: TRBV27; CDR3nt: TGTGCCAGCAGTTTGGTACTCCAAGAGACCCAGTACTTC; CDR3aa: CASSLVLQETQYF
j_gene: TRBJ1-2; abundance: .; d_gene: .; v_gene: TRBV4-3; CDR3nt: TGCGCCAGCAGCCAAGAAGTAACAGGCAGCGATGATCTTAACTATGGCTACACCTTC; CDR3aa: CASSQEVTGSDDLNYGYTF
j_gene: TRBJ2-1; abundance: .; d_gene: .; v_gene: TRBV7-3; CDR3nt: TGTGCCAGCAGCCTAACAGGCGGGTCCAGTGAGCAGTTCTTC; CDR3aa: CASSLTGGSSEQFF
j_gene: TRBJ1-1; abundance: few; d_gene: .; v_gene: TRBV7-3; CDR3nt: TGTGCCAGCAGCTTAAGTAGAAACACTGAAGCTTTCTTT; CDR3aa: CASSLSRNTEAFF
j_gene: TRBJ2-2; abundance: .; d_gene: TRBD1; v_gene: TRBV6-5; CDR3nt: TGTGCCAGCAGTTACGGTACAGGGGTCCCCGGGGAGCTGTTTTTT; CDR3aa: CASSYGTGVPGELFF
j_gene: TRBJ2-1; abundance: .; d_gene: TRBD2; v_gene: TRBV7-9; CDR3nt: TGTGCCAGCAGCTTAGGAGTAGCGGGAGTGGGGAATGAGCAGTTCTTC; CDR3aa: CASSLGVAGVGNEQFF
j_gene: TRBJ2-1; abundance: .; d_gene: .; v_gene: TRBV5-1; CDR3nt: TGCGCCAGCAGCTTGGAAGGGAGGTCCAATGAGCAGTTCTTC; CDR3aa: CASSLEGRSNEQFF
j_gene: TRBJ1-2; abundance: .; d_gene: .; v_gene: TRBV5-6; CDR3nt: TGTGCCAGCAGCTCGCGGGGGACCGAGTCCTATGGCTACACCTTC; CDR3aa: CASSSRGTESYGYTF
j_gene: TRBJ1-6; abundance: .; d_gene: TRBD1; v_gene: TRBV19; CDR3nt: TGTGCCAGTAGTATCCTGGACAGGGCTTCACCCCTCCACTTT; CDR3aa: CASSILDRASPLHF
j_gene: TRBJ2-1; abundance: .; d_gene: TRBD2; v_gene: TRBV4-2; CDR3nt: TGTGCCAGCAGCCTTGGGGGGGGCAATGAGCAGTTCTTC; CDR3aa: CASSLGGGNEQFF
j_gene: TRBJ2-1; abundance: .; d_gene: .; v_gene: TRBV29-1; CDR3nt: TGCAGCGCAGGACACCTCACTGACAATGAGCAGTTCTTC; CDR3aa: CSAGHLTDNEQFF
j_gene: TRBJ1-4; abundance: few; d_gene: TRBD1; v_gene: TRBV5-6; CDR3nt: TGTGCCAGCAGCGTGACAGGGGGCAATGAAAAACTGTTTTTT; CDR3aa: CASSVTGGNEKLFF
j_gene: TRBJ2-2; abundance: .; d_gene: TRBD1; v_gene: TRBV9; CDR3nt: TGTGCCAGCAGCTACAGACAGGGGCACACCGGGGAGCTGTTTTTT; CDR3aa: CASSYRQGHTGELFF
j_gene: TRBJ1-4; abundance: .; d_gene: TRBD1; v_gene: TRBV2; CDR3nt: TGTGCCAGCGGGGGGGACAGGGCTAATGAAAAACTGTTTTTT; CDR3aa: CASGGDRANEKLFF
j_gene: TRBJ1-2; abundance: .; d_gene: .; v_gene: TRBV27; CDR3nt: TGTGCCAGCAGTTCGGTACAGGCCCCTAACTATGGCTACACCTTC; CDR3aa: CASSSVQAPNYGYTF
j_gene: TRBJ1-4; abundance: .; d_gene: .; v_gene: TRBV7-6; CDR3nt: TGTGCCAGCAGCTCCCCAACAGGGCGCGGAGAAAAACTGTTTTTT; CDR3aa: CASSSPTGRGEKLFF
j_gene: TRBJ2-3; abundance: few; d_gene: TRBD2; v_gene: TRBV10-1; CDR3nt: TGCGCCAGCAGTGCCGGGACTAGCGGTAACTTAAAAAAAACAGATACGCAGTATTTT; CDR3aa: CASSAGTSGNLKKTDTQYF
j_gene: TRBJ2-7; abundance: .; d_gene: .; v_gene: TRBV5-4; CDR3nt: TGTGCCAGCAGCTTCGGGGGTTCCTACGAGCAGTACTTC; CDR3aa: CASSFGGSYEQYF
j_gene: TRBJ2-7; abundance: .; d_gene: TRBD2; v_gene: TRBV2; CDR3nt: TGTGCCAGCAGTGAACAATCACTAGCGATCGAGCAGTACTTC; CDR3aa: CASSEQSLAIEQYF
j_gene: TRBJ2-5; abundance: .; d_gene: TRBD2; v_gene: TRBV7-9; CDR3nt: TGTGCCAGCAGATACGGACTAGCTGAGACCCAGTACTTC; CDR3aa: CASRYGLAETQYF
j_gene: TRBJ1-4; abundance: few; d_gene: .; v_gene: TRBV25-1; CDR3nt: TGTGCCAGTACGCCCGACAGCGATGAAAAACTGTTTTTT; CDR3aa: CASTPDSDEKLFF
j_gene: TRBJ2-7; abundance: .; d_gene: .; v_gene: TRBV11-3; CDR3nt: TGTGCCAGCAGTAAGGTGCGCCGGAGCCTCTACGAGCAGTACTTC; CDR3aa: CASSKVRRSLYEQYF
j_gene: TRBJ2-5; abundance: .; d_gene: TRBD2; v_gene: TRBV7-3; CDR3nt: TGTGCCAGCAGCGCTGGGACTAGCGGCTACCAAGAGACCCAGTACTTC; CDR3aa: CASSAGTSGYQETQYF
j_gene: TRBJ2-5; abundance: .; d_gene: .; v_gene: TRBV4-3; CDR3nt: TGCGCCAGCAGCCAAGGGGGGGTAGGGGAGACCCAGTACTTC; CDR3aa: CASSQGGVGETQYF
j_gene: TRBJ1-4; abundance: .; d_gene: .; v_gene: TRBV9; CDR3nt: TGTGCCAGCAGCGTACTGGGGCGGGGGGGAGAAAAACTGTTTTTT; CDR3aa: CASSVLGRGGEKLFF
j_gene: TRBJ2-6; abundance: .; d_gene: .; v_gene: TRBV4-1; CDR3nt: TGCGCCAGCAGCCAAAGCAACTCTGGGGCCAACGTCCTGACTTTC; CDR3aa: CASSQSNSGANVLTF
j_gene: TRBJ1-1; abundance: few; d_gene: .; v_gene: TRBV2; CDR3nt: TGTGCCAGCAGTCTGGACAGCTTCACTGAAGCTTTCTTT; CDR3aa: CASSLDSFTEAFF
j_gene: TRBJ1-2; abundance: few; d_gene: .; v_gene: TRBV6-1; CDR3nt: TGTGCCAGCAGGGCGAGGAGGTATGGCTACACCTTC; CDR3aa: CASRARRYGYTF
j_gene: TRBJ1-1; abundance: .; d_gene: TRBD1; v_gene: TRBV4-1; CDR3nt: TGCGCCAGCAGCCAAGCCTCCAGGGGGATGAACACTGAAGCTTTCTTT; CDR3aa: CASSQASRGMNTEAFF
j_gene: TRBJ2-3; abundance: .; d_gene: TRBD1; v_gene: TRBV5-4; CDR3nt: TGTGCCAGCAGCGCTGCGACAGGGGGCGGTGTGGATACGCAGTATTTT; CDR3aa: CASSAATGGGVDTQYF
j_gene: TRBJ2-7; abundance: .; d_gene: TRBD2; v_gene: TRBV30; CDR3nt: TGTGCCTGGGGTGACGGGGGGTCCGTCTACGAGCAGTACTTC; CDR3aa: CAWGDGGSVYEQYF
j_gene: TRBJ2-3; abundance: .; d_gene: .; v_gene: TRBV6-1; CDR3nt: TGTGCCAGCATGCGGGCAGGCACAGATACGCAGTATTTT; CDR3aa: CASMRAGTDTQYF
j_gene: TRBJ1-5; abundance: .; d_gene: .; v_gene: TRBV6-1; CDR3nt: TGTGCCAGCAGTGGCCAAGAGGGCCAGCCCCAGCATTTT; CDR3aa: CASSGQEGQPQHF
j_gene: TRBJ2-1; abundance: once; d_gene: .; v_gene: TRBV5-1; CDR3nt: TGCGCCAGCAGCTTTGCGGAGAGCTCCTACAATGAGCAGTTCTTC; CDR3aa: CASSFAESSYNEQFF
j_gene: TRBJ2-4; abundance: .; d_gene: TRBD2; v_gene: TRBV6-5; CDR3nt: TGTGCCAGCACGGGGGGTCCCAAAAACATTCAGTACTTC; CDR3aa: CASTGGPKNIQYF
j_gene: TRBJ1-4; abundance: .; d_gene: TRBD1; v_gene: TRBV7-9; CDR3nt: TGTGCCAGCAGCCAATCCCGGGACAGGAATCCAGCAACTAATGAAAAACTGTTTTTT; CDR3aa: CASSQSRDRNPATNEKLFF
j_gene: TRBJ2-1; abundance: .; d_gene: .; v_gene: TRBV7-8; CDR3nt: TGTGCCAGCAGCCTAGGGAGCTCCTACAATGAGCAGTTCTTC; CDR3aa: CASSLGSSYNEQFF
j_gene: TRBJ1-2; abundance: .; d_gene: TRBD1; v_gene: TRBV9; CDR3nt: TGTGCCAGCAGCGTAGGGAGGGGACAGGGGGCGTTGGGCTACACCTTC; CDR3aa: CASSVGRGQGALGYTF
j_gene: TRBJ2-3; abundance: .; d_gene: .; v_gene: TRBV6-5; CDR3nt: TGTGCCAGCATTATGGCTGGCACAGATACGCAGTATTTT; CDR3aa: CASIMAGTDTQYF
j_gene: TRBJ1-5; abundance: .; d_gene: .; v_gene: TRBV14; CDR3nt: TGTGCCAGCAGCCAAGATATTGGCCTACAGGGAGCTCAAGGGAATCAGCCCCAGCATTTT; CDR3aa: CASSQDIGLQGAQGNQPQHF
j_gene: TRBJ1-3; abundance: .; d_gene: TRBD1; v_gene: TRBV9; CDR3nt: TGTGCCAGCAGCCCGGGGACAGGGGCCGCGATCTCTGGAAACACCATATATTTT; CDR3aa: CASSPGTGAAISGNTIYF
j_gene: TRBJ1-2; abundance: .; d_gene: TRBD1; v_gene: TRBV9; CDR3nt: TGTGCCAGCAGCGACAACCGGGACAGAGCCGATGGCTACACCTTC; CDR3aa: CASSDNRDRADGYTF
j_gene: TRBJ2-7; abundance: .; d_gene: TRBD1; v_gene: TRBV4-2; CDR3nt: TGTGCCAGCAGCCAAGTTAAGAGTTTGCTCGCAGGGGGAATATACGAGCAGTACTTC; CDR3aa: CASSQVKSLLAGGIYEQYF
j_gene: TRBJ2-7; abundance: .; d_gene: TRBD1; v_gene: TRBV7-9; CDR3nt: TGTGCCAGCAGCTTTTCCCGACCCGGGACAGGGTATGATTCCTACGAGCAGTACTTC; CDR3aa: CASSFSRPGTGYDSYEQYF
j_gene: TRBJ1-1; abundance: .; d_gene: TRBD1; v_gene: TRBV5-6; CDR3nt: TGTGCCAGCAGCTGCAACACCAGGGGGTACGATAGCACTGAAGCTTTCTTT; CDR3aa: CASSCNTRGYDSTEAFF
j_gene: TRBJ1-2; abundance: few; d_gene: .; v_gene: TRBV5-6; CDR3nt: TGTGCCAGCAGCTTGATGCAAGGGGAGGGGTTGACCTTC; CDR3aa: CASSLMQGEGLTF
j_gene: TRBJ1-2; abundance: .; d_gene: TRBD1; v_gene: TRBV10-1; CDR3nt: TGCGCCAGCCGGGGACAGCAATCTAACTATGGCTACACCTTC; CDR3aa: CASRGQQSNYGYTF
j_gene: TRBJ2-7; abundance: .; d_gene: .; v_gene: TRBV9; CDR3nt: TGTGCCAGCAGCGTAGAGGCAGGTAGCTCCTACGAGCAGTACTTC; CDR3aa: CASSVEAGSSYEQYF
j_gene: TRBJ2-5; abundance: once; d_gene: TRBD2; v_gene: TRBV7-8; CDR3nt: TGTGCCAGCAGCCCCGGTGGTAGCGGGGGAGAGACCCAGTACTTC; CDR3aa: CASSPGGSGGETQYF
j_gene: TRBJ2-2; abundance: .; d_gene: .; v_gene: TRBV6-4; CDR3nt: TGTGCCAGCAGTGACTCGAAGGTTCAGGGCCTCACCGGGGAGCTGTTTTTT; CDR3aa: CASSDSKVQGLTGELFF
j_gene: TRBJ2-2; abundance: .; d_gene: TRBD2; v_gene: TRBV7-2; CDR3nt: TGTGCCAGCAGCCAACGAGTGACTAGCGGGAGGAACACCGGGGAGCTGTTTTTT; CDR3aa: CASSQRVTSGRNTGELFF
j_gene: TRBJ1-4; abundance: .; d_gene: .; v_gene: TRBV14; CDR3nt: TGTGCCAGTCTCGGTTGGAGTAATGAAAAACTGTTTTTT; CDR3aa: CASLGWSNEKLFF
j_gene: TRBJ2-7; abundance: .; d_gene: .; v_gene: TRBV27; CDR3nt: TGTGCCAGCACCCGCGGGGGCGGGCACTACGAGCAGTACTTC; CDR3aa: CASTRGGGHYEQYF
j_gene: TRBJ1-5; abundance: .; d_gene: TRBD1; v_gene: TRBV29-1; CDR3nt: TGCAGCGTTGAAGAGACAGGGAGGAATCAGCCCCAGCATTTT; CDR3aa: CSVEETGRNQPQHF
j_gene: TRBJ1-3; abundance: .; d_gene: .; v_gene: TRBV7-2; CDR3nt: TGTGCCAGCAGCTTCGCACAGGGTGGAGGTCCTGGAAACACCATATATTTT; CDR3aa: CASSFAQGGGPGNTIYF
j_gene: TRBJ2-5; abundance: .; d_gene: .; v_gene: TRBV7-9; CDR3nt: TGTTCCAGCAGCTCCCCGGGGGAGACCCAGTACTTC; CDR3aa: CSSSSPGETQYF
j_gene: TRBJ2-1; abundance: .; d_gene: .; v_gene: TRBV2; CDR3nt: TGTGCCAGCAGGGGGGGACGCGACCACAATGAGCAGTTCTTC; CDR3aa: CASRGGRDHNEQFF
j_gene: TRBJ1-2; abundance: .; d_gene: .; v_gene: TRBV5-4; CDR3nt: TGTGCCAGCAGCTTGCCGCAGGTTTTCTATGGCTACACCTTC; CDR3aa: CASSLPQVFYGYTF
j_gene: TRBJ1-1; abundance: .; d_gene: .; v_gene: TRBV9; CDR3nt: TGTGCCAGCAGCGTATCCATGAACACTGAAGCTTTCTTT; CDR3aa: CASSVSMNTEAFF